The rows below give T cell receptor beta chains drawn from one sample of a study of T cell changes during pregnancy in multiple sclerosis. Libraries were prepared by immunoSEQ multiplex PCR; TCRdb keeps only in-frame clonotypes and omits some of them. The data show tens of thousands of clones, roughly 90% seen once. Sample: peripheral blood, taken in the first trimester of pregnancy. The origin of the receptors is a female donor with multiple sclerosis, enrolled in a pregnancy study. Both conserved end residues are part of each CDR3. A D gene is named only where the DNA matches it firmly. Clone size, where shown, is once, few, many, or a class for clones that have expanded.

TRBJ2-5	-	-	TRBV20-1	CSAFRRETQYF	TGCAGTGCTTTCCGTCGGGAGACCCAGTACTTC
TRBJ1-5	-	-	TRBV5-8	CASSARGFGGQPQHF	TGTGCCAGCAGCGCTAGGGGGTTCGGCGGTCAGCCCCAGCATTTT
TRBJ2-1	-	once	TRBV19	CASSPPRGEQFF	TGTGCCAGTAGTCCCCCTCGGGGTGAGCAGTTCTTC
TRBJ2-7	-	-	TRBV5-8	CASSPLYEQYF	TGTGCCAGCAGCCCCCTCTACGAGCAGTACTTC
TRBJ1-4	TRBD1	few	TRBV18	CASSPLSGTGTEKLFF	TGTGCCAGCTCACCACTCTCCGGGACAGGGACTGAAAAACTGTTTTTT
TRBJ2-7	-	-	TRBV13	CASRDQGEQYF	TGTGCCAGCAGGGATCAGGGCGAGCAGTACTTC
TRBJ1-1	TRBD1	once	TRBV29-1	CSVGGDRDRGVGTEAFF	TGCAGCGTCGGGGGGGACCGGGACAGGGGAGTTGGAACTGAAGCTTTCTTT
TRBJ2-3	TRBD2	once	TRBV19	CASSRGTSGTDTQYF	TGTGCCAGTAGTAGGGGGACTAGCGGTACGGATACGCAGTATTTT
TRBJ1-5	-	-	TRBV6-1	CASSEGWGPSQPQHF	TGTGCCAGCAGTGAAGGGTGGGGGCCGAGTCAGCCCCAGCATTTT
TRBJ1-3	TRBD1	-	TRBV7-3	CASSLGGQGNTIYF	TGTGCCAGCAGCTTAGGGGGACAGGGGAACACCATATATTTT
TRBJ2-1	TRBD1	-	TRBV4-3	CASSQHRGRVNEQFF	TGCGCCAGCAGCCAACACAGGGGGCGCGTCAATGAGCAGTTCTTC
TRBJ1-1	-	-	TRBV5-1	CASSLVGRRAFF	TGCGCCAGCAGCTTGGTAGGGCGGAGGGCTTTCTTT
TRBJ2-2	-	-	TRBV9	CASSVGLALNTGELFF	TGTGCCAGCAGCGTAGGCCTAGCGCTGAACACCGGGGAGCTGTTTTTT
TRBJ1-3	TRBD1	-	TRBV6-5	CASSATGDRGNTIYF	TGTGCCAGCAGTGCGACAGGGGATCGGGGAAACACCATATATTTT
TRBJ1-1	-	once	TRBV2	CASSRGLMNTEAFF	TGTGCCAGCAGCCGAGGACTTATGAACACTGAAGCTTTCTTT
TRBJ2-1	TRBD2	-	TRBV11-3	CASSQGPAGGFNEQFF	TGTGCCAGCAGCCAGGGGCCAGCGGGAGGCTTCAATGAGCAGTTCTTC
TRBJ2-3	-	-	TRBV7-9	CASSLAGVTDTQYF	TGTGCCAGCAGCTTAGCGGGAGTAACAGATACGCAGTATTTT
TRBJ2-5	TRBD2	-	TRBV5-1	CASSPGLAGVETQYF	TGCGCCAGCAGTCCTGGACTAGCGGGAGTGGAGACCCAGTACTTC
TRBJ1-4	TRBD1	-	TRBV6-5	CASSTLDRGNEKLFF	TGTGCCAGCAGTACCCTGGACAGGGGAAATGAAAAACTGTTTTTT
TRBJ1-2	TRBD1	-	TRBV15	CATSREGVTGKYGYTF	TGTGCCACCAGCAGAGAGGGAGTGACAGGGAAGTATGGCTACACCTTC
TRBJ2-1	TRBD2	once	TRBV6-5	CASNSGPYNEQFF	TGTGCCAGCAATAGCGGGCCCTACAATGAGCAGTTCTTC
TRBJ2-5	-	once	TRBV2	CASEPYYQETQYF	TGTGCCAGCGAGCCTTACTACCAAGAGACCCAGTACTTC
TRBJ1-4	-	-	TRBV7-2	CASSGSLRAGGKKLFF	TGTGCCAGCAGCGGATCATTAAGGGCAGGAGGGAAAAAACTGTTTTTT
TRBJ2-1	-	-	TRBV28	CASSKLASYNEQFF	TGTGCCAGCAGTAAACTAGCCAGCTACAATGAGCAGTTCTTC
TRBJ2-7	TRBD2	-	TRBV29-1	CSVRGLAGDFYEQYF	TGCAGCGTCCGAGGTCTAGCGGGAGACTTCTACGAGCAGTACTTC
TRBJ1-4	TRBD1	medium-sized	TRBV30	CAWSRGREKLFF	TGTGCCTGGAGCAGGGGGCGCGAAAAACTGTTTTTT
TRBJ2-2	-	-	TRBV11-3	CASSQLTGTGELFF	TGTGCCAGCAGCCAGCTGACAGGAACCGGGGAGCTGTTTTTT
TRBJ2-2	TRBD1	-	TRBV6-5	CASSYVGTGSGELFF	TGTGCCAGCAGTTACGTGGGGACAGGATCCGGGGAGCTGTTTTTT
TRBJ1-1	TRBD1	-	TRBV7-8	CASSPRQGRNTEAFF	TGTGCCAGCAGCCCCCGACAGGGTAGGAACACTGAAGCTTTCTTT
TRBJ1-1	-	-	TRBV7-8	CASSLYTGQGEAFF	TGTGCCAGCAGCTTATATACAGGGCAGGGCGAAGCTTTCTTT
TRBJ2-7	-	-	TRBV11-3	CASSLVSLAAIYEQYF	TGTGCCAGCAGCTTAGTTAGTTTAGCGGCGATTTACGAGCAGTACTTC